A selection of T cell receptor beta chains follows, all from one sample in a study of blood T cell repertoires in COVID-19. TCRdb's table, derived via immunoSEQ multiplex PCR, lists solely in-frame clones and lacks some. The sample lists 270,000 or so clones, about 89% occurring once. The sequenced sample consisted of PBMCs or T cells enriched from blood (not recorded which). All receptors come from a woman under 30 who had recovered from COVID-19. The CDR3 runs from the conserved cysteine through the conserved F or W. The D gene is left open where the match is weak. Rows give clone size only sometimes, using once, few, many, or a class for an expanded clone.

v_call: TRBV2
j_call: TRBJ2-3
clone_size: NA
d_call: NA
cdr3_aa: CASSLAGWGDTQYF
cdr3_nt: TGTGCCAGCAGTCTAGCAGGATGGGGAGATACGCAGTATTTT

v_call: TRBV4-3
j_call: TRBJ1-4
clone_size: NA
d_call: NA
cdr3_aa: CASSQGPASGENEKLFF
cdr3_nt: TGCGCCAGCAGCCAAGGGCCCGCCTCGGGAGAAAATGAAAAACTGTTTTTT

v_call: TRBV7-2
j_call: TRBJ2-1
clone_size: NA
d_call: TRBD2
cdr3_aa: CASSLLAGAYNEQFF
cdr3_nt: TGTGCCAGCAGCTTACTAGCGGGAGCTTACAATGAGCAGTTCTTC

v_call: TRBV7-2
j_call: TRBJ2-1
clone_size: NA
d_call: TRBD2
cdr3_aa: CASSLALGEGSNEQFF
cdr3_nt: TGTGCCAGCAGCTTAGCGCTTGGGGAGGGCAGCAATGAGCAGTTCTTC

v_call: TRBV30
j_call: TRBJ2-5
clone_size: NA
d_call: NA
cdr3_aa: CAWSGGLAVETQYF
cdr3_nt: TGTGCCTGGAGTGGTGGGCTAGCAGTGGAGACCCAGTACTTC

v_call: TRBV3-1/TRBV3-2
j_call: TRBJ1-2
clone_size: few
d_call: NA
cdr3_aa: CASSLREDYGYTF
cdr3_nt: TGTGCCAGCAGCCTTAGGGAGGACTATGGCTACACCTTC

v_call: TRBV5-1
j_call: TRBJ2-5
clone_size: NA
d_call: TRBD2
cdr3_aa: CASSLQRGGGETQYF
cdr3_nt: TGCGCCAGCAGCTTGCAGCGGGGGGGCGGGGAGACCCAGTACTTC

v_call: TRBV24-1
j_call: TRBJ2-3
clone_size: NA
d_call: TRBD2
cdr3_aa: CATSDLPSGRLNSDTQYF
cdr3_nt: TGTGCCACCAGTGATTTGCCTAGCGGGAGGTTGAATTCAGATACGCAGTATTTT

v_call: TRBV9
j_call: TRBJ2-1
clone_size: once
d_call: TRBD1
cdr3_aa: CASSVDYPGGPYNEQFF
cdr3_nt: TGTGCCAGCAGCGTAGACTACCCAGGGGGCCCCTACAATGAGCAGTTCTTC

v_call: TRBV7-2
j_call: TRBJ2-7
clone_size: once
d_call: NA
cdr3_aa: CASSFPGGNEQYF
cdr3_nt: TGTGCCAGCAGTTTCCCGGGGGGCAACGAGCAGTACTTC

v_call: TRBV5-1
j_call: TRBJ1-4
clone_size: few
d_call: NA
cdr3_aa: CASSLGPGRGVYNEKLFF
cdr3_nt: TGCGCCAGCAGCTTGGGACCGGGGCGCGGGGTGTATAATGAAAAACTGTTTTTT

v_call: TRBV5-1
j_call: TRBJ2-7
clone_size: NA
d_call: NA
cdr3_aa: CASSLARDKTYEQYF
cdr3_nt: TGCGCCAGCAGCTTGGCCCGGGACAAGACCTACGAGCAGTACTTC

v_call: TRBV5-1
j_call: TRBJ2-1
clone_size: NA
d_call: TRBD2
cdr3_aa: CASSPVVLAGGHNEQFF
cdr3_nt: TGCGCCAGCAGCCCCGTCGTACTAGCGGGAGGGCATAATGAGCAGTTCTTC

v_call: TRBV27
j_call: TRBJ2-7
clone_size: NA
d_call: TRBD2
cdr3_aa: CASSHLGGLGSYEQYF
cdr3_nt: TGTGCCAGCAGTCACTTAGGGGGACTAGGCTCCTACGAGCAGTACTTC

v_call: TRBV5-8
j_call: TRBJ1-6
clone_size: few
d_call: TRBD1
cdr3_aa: CASSAGTGGNSPLHF
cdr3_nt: TGTGCCAGCAGCGCCGGTACAGGGGGTAATTCACCCCTCCACTTT

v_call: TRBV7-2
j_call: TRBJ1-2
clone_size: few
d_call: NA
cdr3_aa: CASSLAFSPHGYTF
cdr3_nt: TGTGCCAGCAGCTTAGCGTTTAGTCCTCATGGCTACACCTTC

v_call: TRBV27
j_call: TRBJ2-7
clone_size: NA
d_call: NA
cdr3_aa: CASSLSQGLAYEQYF
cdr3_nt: TGTGCCAGCAGTTTATCGCAGGGGCTCGCCTACGAGCAGTACTTC

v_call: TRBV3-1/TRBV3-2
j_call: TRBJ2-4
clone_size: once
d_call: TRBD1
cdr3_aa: CASSETPGQPTLPRTKNIQYF
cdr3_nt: TGTGCCAGCAGCGAAACACCGGGACAGCCGACCCTACCTCGGACCAAAAACATTCAGTACTTC

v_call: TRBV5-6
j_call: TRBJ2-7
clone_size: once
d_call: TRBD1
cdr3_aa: CASSLVGDRGPDEQYF
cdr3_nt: TGTGCCAGCAGCTTGGTGGGGGACAGGGGGCCCGACGAGCAGTACTTC

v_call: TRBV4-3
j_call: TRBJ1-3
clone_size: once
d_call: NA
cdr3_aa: CASSPDVSPLVSGNTIYF
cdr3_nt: TGCGCCAGCAGCCCTGATGTCTCTCCGTTAGTCTCTGGAAACACCATATATTTT

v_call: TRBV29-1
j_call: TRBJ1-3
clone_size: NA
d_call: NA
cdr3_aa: CSVAAQGNTIYF
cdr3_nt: TGCAGCGTTGCCGCACAAGGAAACACCATATATTTT

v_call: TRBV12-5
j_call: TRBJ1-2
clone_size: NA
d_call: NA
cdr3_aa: CASGLSREQPFF
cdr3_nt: TGTGCTAGTGGTTTAAGCCGGGAACAGCCCTTCTTC

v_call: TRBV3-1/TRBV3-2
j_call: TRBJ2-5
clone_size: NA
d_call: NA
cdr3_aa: CASSQGHPLEETQYF
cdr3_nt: TGTGCCAGCAGCCAAGGACACCCCCTTGAGGAGACCCAGTACTTC